This entry is about one T cell receptor beta chain. As yet, its antigen is unknown. This sample is drawn from a study of cytotoxic CD8 clonotypes in ibrutinib-treated CLL. Study details: After a median of almost 70 months, roughly 15 patients stayed remitted and some 12 progressed; responses had been partial in some 25 and complete in 2. Mean yields were roughly 240,000 productive templates and roughly 94,000 productive rearrangements per sample. The study's findings and limits: Treatment saw public clonotypes, which were uncommon, either contract or stay stable.

TCR beta library input comprised around 2 micrograms of genomic DNA from cryopreserved PBMCs. Repertoires were generated with immunoSEQ multiplex PCR, while TCRdb's copy carries only in-frame clones and drops some. The table has around 70,000 clones, approximately 90% seen once. The material was PBMCs, obtained after 12 months of ibrutinib treatment. This clonotype originated in a human donor with chronic lymphocytic leukemia.

CDR3: CASRSYPGQTIQYF. The CDR3 bases are TGTGCCAGCAGATCATACCCGGGACAGACGATTCAGTACTTC. V is TRBV28 and J is TRBJ2-4, with 7 bases identical to TRBD1. Germline trimming cut 6 bases from V and 10 bases from J; bases unmatched to any gene: 12. CDR1 MDHEN and CDR2 SYDVKM come from the germline V gene. The CDR3 contains 14 residues.